This entry lists 6 T cell receptor beta chains sequenced from one sample in a study of T cell repertoires in cytomegalovirus infection. TCRdb re-called the reads through MiXCR, storing one row per CDR3 protein. Among tens of thousands of distinct CDR3 sequences listed, about 29% were seen once. Antigen specificity for these receptors is unknown. Sample: CD8+ T cells from cultured PBMCs, taken from culture after CMV antigen stimulation. These receptors all stem from a human donor in good health (CMV status not recorded). Some clones in this sample may be carry-over from other donors' samples.

J is TRBJ1-2 and V is TRBV28, with no clear D. This CDR3 has 13 amino acids. V was clipped by 7 bases and J by 4 bases, with 13 bases between them. Germline values: CDR1 MDHEN, CDR2 SYDVKM. Here the CDR3 reads CASTVALIYGYTF. The DNA for the CDR3 is TGTGCCAGCACAGTAGCGCTGATCTATGGCTACACCTTC.

The V gene is TRBV27, the J gene TRBJ2-2; D might be TRBD1 or TRBD2, each matching 5 bases. The germline V gene has CDR1 MNHEY and CDR2 SMNVEV (reference sequence). Trimming cost V 1 base and J 4 bases, with 13 bases left between them. This CDR3 is built from 16 residues. The CDR3 protein is CASSLYNLGGTGELFF. For the CDR3, the DNA is TGTGCCAGCAGTTTATATAATCTTGGGGGCACCGGGGAGCTGTTTTTT.

This clonotype was observed at least ten times. The chain recombines TRBV27 with TRBJ2-5; 10 bases are a match to TRBD2. CDR3 length: 16 amino acids. The germline CDR1 and CDR2 sequences are MNHEY and SMNVEV (reference sequence). Trimming cost V 2 bases and J 2 bases; bases outside gene matches: 5. The CDR3 loop reads CASSLISGGPQETQYF. CDR3 DNA sequence: TGTGCCAGCAGTTTAATTAGCGGGGGGCCTCAAGAGACCCAGTACTTC.

This clonotype was counted between two and nine times. The genes are TRBV6-1 and TRBJ2-7; 7 bases fit TRBD1. The V segment lost 6 bases and the J segment 1 base; nucleotides outside the gene matches: 6. The CDR3 spans 14 residues. In germline, CDR1 is MNHNS, CDR2 SASEGT. CDR3 nucleotide sequence: TGTGCCAGCAGCAACGACAGGGAATCCTACGAGCAGTACTTC. Encoded protein: CASSNDRESYEQYF.

This clonotype came up many times. This chain joins TRBV7-2 and TRBJ2-3; TRBD2 matches 10 bases. This CDR3 has 17 amino acids. Germline V lookup: CDR1 SGHTA, CDR2 FQGNSA. The J segment lost 2 bases and the V segment lost 5 bases, leaving 10 bases of the junction unmatched. The CDR3 DNA reads TGTGCCAGCAGCCCTAGGGTAGCGGGAGGCACCACAGATACGCAGTATTTT. Its translation: CASSPRVAGGTTDTQYF.

J is TRBJ2-1 and V is TRBV25-1, with a possible D match to TRBD2 (6 bases). The CDR3 covers 16 residues. Germline CDR1 reads MGHDK; CDR2 reads SYGVNS. V was clipped by 4 bases and J by 3 bases, with 16 bases between them. CDR3 residues: CASSAPAVAVYNEQFF. Here the CDR3 DNA reads TGTGCCAGCAGTGCCCCTGCGGTAGCGGTCTACAATGAGCAGTTCTTC.